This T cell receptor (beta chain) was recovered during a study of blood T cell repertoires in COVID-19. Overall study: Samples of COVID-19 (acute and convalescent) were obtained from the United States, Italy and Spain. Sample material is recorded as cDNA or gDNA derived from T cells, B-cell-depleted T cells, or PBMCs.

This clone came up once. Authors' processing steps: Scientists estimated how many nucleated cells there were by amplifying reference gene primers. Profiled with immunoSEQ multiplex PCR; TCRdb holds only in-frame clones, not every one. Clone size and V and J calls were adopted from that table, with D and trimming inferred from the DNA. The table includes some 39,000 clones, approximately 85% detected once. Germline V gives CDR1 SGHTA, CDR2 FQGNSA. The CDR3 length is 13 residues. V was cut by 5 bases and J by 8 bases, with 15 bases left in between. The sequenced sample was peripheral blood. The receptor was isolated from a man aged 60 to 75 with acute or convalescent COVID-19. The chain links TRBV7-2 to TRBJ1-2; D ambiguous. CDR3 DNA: TGTGCCAGCAGCACGGTCGGGTCAGAAGGCTACACCTTC. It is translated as CASSTVGSEGYTF.